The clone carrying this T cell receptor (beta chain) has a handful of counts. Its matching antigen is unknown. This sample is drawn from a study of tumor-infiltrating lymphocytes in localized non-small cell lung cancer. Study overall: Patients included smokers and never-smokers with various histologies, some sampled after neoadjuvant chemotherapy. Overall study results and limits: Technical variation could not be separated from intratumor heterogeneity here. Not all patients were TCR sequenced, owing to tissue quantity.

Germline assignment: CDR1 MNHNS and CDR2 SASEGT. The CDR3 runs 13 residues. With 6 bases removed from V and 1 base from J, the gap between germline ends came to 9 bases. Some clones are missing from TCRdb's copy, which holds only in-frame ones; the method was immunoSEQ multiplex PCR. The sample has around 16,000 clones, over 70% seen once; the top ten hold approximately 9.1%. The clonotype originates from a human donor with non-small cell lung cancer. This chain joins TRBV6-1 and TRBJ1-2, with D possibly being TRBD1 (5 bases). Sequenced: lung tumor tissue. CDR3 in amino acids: CASRDDSNYGYTF. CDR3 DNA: TGTGCCAGCAGGGATGACAGTAACTATGGCTACACCTTC.